Presented here are 17 T cell receptor beta chains from one specimen sequenced in a study of T-cell memory formation after mild COVID-19. TCRdb re-called the 5' RACE reads through MiXCR, storing one row per CDR3 protein. The sample lists almost 250,000 distinct CDR3 sequences, 15% occurring once. Material: PBMCs or a T cell subset sorted from them (not recorded which). All receptors derive from an adult woman who had mild COVID-19 (a few samples of this study predate the infection). Cell type and time point are not known.

This clonotype has only a few counts. The chain is built from TRBV20-1 and TRBJ2-1; 7 positions agree with TRBD1. This CDR3 contains 14 residues. Germline values: CDR1 DFQATT, CDR2 SNEGSKA (reference sequence). V trimming: 6 bases; J trimming: 0 bases; junction bases outside the gene matches: 5. DNA of the CDR3: TGCAGTGCAACACAGGGGAGCTCCTACAATGAGCAGTTCTTC. This sequence encodes CSATQGSSYNEQFF.

The chain employs TRBV7-2 and TRBJ1-6, with a weak D call TRBD1 (6 bases). This CDR3 is built from 16 residues. Trimming stripped 1 base from V and 10 bases from J, with 17 bases between. Per germline, CDR1 SGHTA and CDR2 FQGNSA. CDR3 in amino acids: CASSLGRRGGPSPLHF. For the CDR3, the DNA is TGTGCCAGCAGCTTAGGGCGGAGGGGGGGGCCCTCACCCCTCCACTTT. The variable domain in full, with the rest retrieved from reference TRBV7-2 and TRBJ1-6, is GAGVSQSPSNKVTEKGKDVELRCDPISGHTALYWYRQSLGQGLEFLIYFQGNSAPDKSGLPSDRFSAERTGGSVSTLTIQRTQQEDSAVYLCASSLGRRGGPSPLHFGNGTRLTVT.

Only a few counts were recorded for this clonotype. CDR3 DNA sequence: TGTGCCACCGCGCCCCGAAGGGGCTCCTACGAGCAGTACTTC. It yields the protein CATAPRRGSYEQYF. The V call is TRBV24-1, the J call TRBJ2-7; D is possibly TRBD1 (5 bases). The CDR3 runs 14 residues. The germline gives CDR1 KGHDR, CDR2 SFDVKD. V lost 9 bases and J lost 0, with 14 bases in between.

This clonotype has only a few counts. The gene calls are TRBV7-6 and TRBJ2-1; 12 nucleotides agree with TRBD2. Trimming took 5 bases from V and 7 from J; bases not matched to a gene: 15. Germline-derived CDR1 and CDR2 are SGHVS and FNYEAQ. The CDR3 sequence is 18 residues long. The CDR3 region has the DNA TGTGCCAGCAGCCGGCGCTTAGGGCTAGCGGGGGGGCCAAATGAGCAGTTCTTC. Its protein product is CASSRRLGLAGGPNEQFF.

In this sample, this clonotype turned up a few times. The V gene is TRBV15, the J gene TRBJ2-3; tentatively, D is TRBD2 (6 bases). Per germline, CDR1 LNHNV and CDR2 YYDKDF (reference sequence). The CDR3 is 16 amino acids. V lost 3 bases and J 5 bases, leaving 18 bases between the germline ends. In DNA, the CDR3 is TGTGCCACCAGCAGTGGGACTCTTTCTTCTTTAGATACGCAGTATTTT. Amino acids: CATSSGTLSSLDTQYF.

This clonotype was seen more than once but under ten times. The V gene is TRBV6-2 or TRBV6-3, the J gene TRBJ2-7; TRBD2 aligns across 9 bases. CDR1 MNHEY and CDR2 SVGEGT come from the germline V gene. J lost 0 bases, V lost 6 bases, and 9 bases had no gene match. The CDR3 has 16 amino acids. CDR3 nucleotide sequence: TGTGCCAGCAGCCTCCCTACTAGCGGGCTCTCCTACGAGCAGTACTTC. Translation: CASSLPTSGLSYEQYF.

The V gene is TRBV6-1, the J gene TRBJ2-2, with 10 nucleotides matching TRBD2. Germline CDR1 reads MNHNS; CDR2 reads SASEGT. V shed 6 bases and J 2 bases; nucleotides not matched to a gene: 27. The CDR3 spans 23 residues. The CDR3 loop is CASSLLGNLAGVGVLVNTGELFF. CDR3 nucleotide sequence: TGTGCCAGCAGCCTCCTCGGAAATCTAGCGGGAGTTGGAGTATTAGTCAACACCGGGGAGCTGTTTTTT.

The chain has TRBV29-1 and TRBJ1-3; unclear D gene. CDR3 size: 14 residues. Germline V gene lookup returns CDR1 SQVTM and CDR2 ANQGSEA. Trimming stripped 6 bases from V and 0 bases from J, with 12 bases between. The CDR3 is CSVYDGYSGNTIYF. The DNA of the CDR3 is TGCAGCGTCTACGACGGTTACTCTGGAAACACCATATATTTT.

The V gene is TRBV12-5, the J gene TRBJ1-5, with unresolved D. V was shortened by 2 bases and J by 2 bases, with 16 bases between the two germline ends. Germline-derived CDR1 and CDR2 are LGHNT and FRNRAP. The CDR3 is 17 residues long. In nucleotides, the CDR3 is TGTGCTAGTGGTTTGATCAGGTCGCGGGGTGGCAATCAGCCCCAGCATTTT. It encodes CASGLIRSRGGNQPQHF.

The table lists this clonotype with a few counts. CDR3 loop: CSAREGGYTF. In DNA, the CDR3 is TGCAGTGCTAGAGAGGGGGGCTACACCTTC. The chain carries TRBV20-1 and TRBJ1-2; D gene ambiguous. The CDR3 consists of 10 residues. The germline V and J ends were trimmed by 0 bases and 8 bases, with 4 bases remaining between them. Germline-derived CDR1 and CDR2 are DFQATT and SNEGSKA (reference sequence).

Ten or more counts support this clonotype. This chain joins TRBV12-3 or TRBV12-4 and TRBJ2-6; D perhaps matches TRBD1 (6 bases). The CDR3 is 13 residues long. For the CDR3, the DNA is TGTGCTACTGGGGGCACTGGGGCCAACGTCCTGACTTTC. This sequence encodes CATGGTGANVLTF.

This clonotype was detected only a few times. The chain couples TRBV12-3 or TRBV12-4 to TRBJ2-1; no firm D call. Trimming pared 5 bases from V and 5 bases from J, leaving 10 bases between. The CDR3 totals 13 residues. The CDR3 reads CASSTNLDNEQFF. In DNA form, the CDR3 reads TGTGCCAGCAGTACGAACCTAGACAATGAGCAGTTCTTC.

The table lists this clonotype with a few counts. V is TRBV2 and J is TRBJ1-1; TRBD1 might be the D (5 bases). Trimming removed 1 base from V and 4 bases from J, with 10 bases in between. The germline V gene has CDR1 SNHLY and CDR2 FYNNEI. The length of the CDR3 is 14 residues. The CDR3, as DNA: TGTGCCAGCAGTGAAGGTAGGGGAGGCACTGAAGCTTTCTTT. Translation: CASSEGRGGTEAFF.

This clonotype has only a few counts. The CDR3 coding sequence is TGTGCCAGCAGCGTGAGATTGGGGGATGGGTCGGGAGAGCAGTACTTC. Protein product: CASSVRLGDGSGEQYF. This rearrangement joins TRBV9 to TRBJ2-7, with D perhaps TRBD1 or TRBD2 (5 bases each). The ends were cut back, 2 bases at V and 7 bases at J, with 22 bases in the middle. CDR1 is SGDLS and CDR2 is YYNGEE in the germline V gene. The CDR3 contains 16 residues.

This clonotype was detected many times. The chain is built from TRBV7-9 and TRBJ1-2; TRBD1 aligns across 9 bases. The J segment lost 7 bases and the V segment lost 5 bases, leaving 14 bases of the junction unmatched. In germline, CDR1 is SEHNR, CDR2 FQNEAQ (reference sequence). This CDR3 region has 16 residues. CDR3 loop: CASSPSLTGGAAGYTF. DNA for the CDR3: TGTGCCAGCAGCCCAAGTCTCACAGGGGGCGCGGCTGGCTACACCTTC.

In its sample, this clonotype was seen many times. The V and J genes are TRBV20-1 and TRBJ1-1; a possible D gene is TRBD1 (5 bases). Germline V lookup: CDR1 DFQATT, CDR2 SNEGSKA (reference sequence). V lost 6 bases to trimming and J lost 6 bases, with 20 bases between them. This CDR3 region has 14 residues. The DNA for the CDR3 is TGCAGTGCACAGAAGGTACCGACAGCTCCTGAAGCTTTCTTT. Residues: CSAQKVPTAPEAFF.

This clonotype showed up just a few times. The chain carries TRBV29-1 and TRBJ2-2, with 7 bases matching TRBD1. Germline CDR1 reads SQVTM; CDR2 reads ANQGSEA. This CDR3 comprises 14 residues. Trimming took 6 bases from V and 0 from J; bases not matched to a gene: 4. The CDR3 nucleotides are TGCAGCGTATCAGGGACAGCGAACACCGGGGAGCTGTTTTTT. Translation: CSVSGTANTGELFF.